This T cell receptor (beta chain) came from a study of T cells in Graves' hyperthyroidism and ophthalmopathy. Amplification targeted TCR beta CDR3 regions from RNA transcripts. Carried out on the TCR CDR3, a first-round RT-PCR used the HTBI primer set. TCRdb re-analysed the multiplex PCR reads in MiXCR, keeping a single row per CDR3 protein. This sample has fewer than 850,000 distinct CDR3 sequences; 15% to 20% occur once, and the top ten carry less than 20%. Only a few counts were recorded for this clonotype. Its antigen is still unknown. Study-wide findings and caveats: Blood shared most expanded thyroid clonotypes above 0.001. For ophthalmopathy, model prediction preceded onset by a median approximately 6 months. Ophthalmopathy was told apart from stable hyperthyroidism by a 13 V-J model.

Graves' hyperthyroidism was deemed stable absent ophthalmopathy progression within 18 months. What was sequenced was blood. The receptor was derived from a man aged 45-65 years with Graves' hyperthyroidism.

The CDR3 bases are TGTGCCAGCAGTTTTGGCGGGAGGGCCCAAGAGCAGTTCTTC. Protein product: CASSFGGRAQEQFF. The chain carries TRBV27 and TRBJ2-1; 9 nucleotides match TRBD2. With 3 bases clipped from V and 10 bases from J, the junction kept 7 bases outside the gene matches. The CDR3 totals 14 residues. The germline gives CDR1 MNHEY, CDR2 SMNVEV (reference sequence).